Below are 8 T cell receptor beta chains sequenced from a single sample in a study of Tregs in tolerant kidney transplant recipients. Libraries were prepared by immunoSEQ multiplex PCR; TCRdb keeps only in-frame clonotypes and omits some of them. The sample has 240,000 or so clones, approximately 83% seen once. Sequences were obtained from CD4+ T cells from blood. These receptors came from a human donor in good health.

The chain recombines TRBV11-2 with TRBJ2-5, with D tentatively TRBD2 (5 bases). Per the germline V gene, CDR1 is SGHAT and CDR2 is FQNNGV. The CDR3 has 16 amino acids. Deletions cut 6 bases from V and 2 bases from J, with 19 bases between. In nucleotides, the CDR3 is TGTGCCAGCAGTTGGCAGAGCGCTAGCCATCAAGAGACCCAGTACTTC. Translation: CASSWQSASHQETQYF.

In its sample, this clone was seen once. The chain is built from TRBV21-1 and TRBJ2-6; TRBD1, the D gene given by the table, was not confirmed from the DNA. TRBV21-1 is marked as a pseudogene. The CDR3 totals 20 residues. This CDR3 reads CASSPETPGHPSPGANVLTF. CDR3 DNA: TGTGCCAGCAGTCCGGAAACGCCGGGACATCCCTCTCCTGGGGCCAACGTCCTGACTTTC.

V and J are TRBV6-5 and TRBJ2-5, with TRBD2 identical over 8 bases. Germline CDR1 is MNHEY and CDR2 is SVGAGI. J was trimmed by 9 bases and V by 0 bases; bases with no gene match: 9. The CDR3 has 15 residues. The CDR3 loop reads CASSYSYSGNGAQYF. The CDR3 DNA reads as TGTGCCAGCAGTTACTCCTATAGCGGGAATGGGGCCCAGTACTTC.

This clone was picked up a small number of times. V gene TRBV6-4 combines with J gene TRBJ2-6, with a tentative D call TRBD1 (6 bases). Between the trimmed V and J ends, which lost 5 bases and 2 bases, there was a span of 10 bases. Germline-derived CDR1 and CDR2 are MRHNA and SNTAGT. There are 15 residues in the CDR3. The CDR3 nucleotides read TGTGCCAGCAGTCCAGGGGTTACTGGGGCCAACGTCCTGACTTTC. Translated, it gives CASSPGVTGANVLTF.

This chain connects TRBV6-5 to TRBJ1-1; D not certain. This CDR3 region has 13 residues. Germline values: CDR1 MNHEY, CDR2 SVGAGI. Trimming pared 6 bases from V and 11 bases from J, leaving 19 bases between. This chain's CDR3 is CASRQIGKVDAFF. CDR3 coding DNA: TGTGCCAGCAGGCAGATCGGCAAAGTGGATGCTTTCTTT.

There are a few counts of this clone. The chain combines TRBV5-1 with TRBJ2-7, with 9 bases lining up with TRBD1. The CDR3 has 15 amino acids. Trimming took 5 bases from V and 1 from J; bases not matched to a gene: 7. Germline assignment: CDR1 SGHRS and CDR2 YFSETQ. CDR3 sequence: CASRLTGGLSYEQYF. As DNA, the CDR3 is TGCGCCAGCAGACTTACAGGGGGCTTATCCTACGAGCAGTACTTC.

This clone was detected only a few times. The chain uses TRBV5-1 and TRBJ1-6, with 7 nucleotides matching TRBD1. The CDR3 length is 14 residues. Germline loops: CDR1 SGHRS, CDR2 YFSETQ. The V segment lost 0 bases and the J segment 11 bases; nucleotides outside the gene matches: 5. The CDR3 sequence: CASSLGNRGAPLHF. CDR3 bases: TGCGCCAGCAGCTTGGGCAACAGGGGAGCACCCCTCCACTTT.

The CDR3 region is CASSVAPTDTQYF. The CDR3 region has the DNA TGTGCCAGCAGCGTAGCCCCGACAGATACGCAGTATTTT. The chain combines TRBV9 with TRBJ2-3; no definite D call. The CDR3 extends over 13 amino acids. Trimming left V 0 bases short and J 3 bases short, with 5 bases between. The V gene's germline CDR1 is SGDLS and CDR2 YYNGEE. Based on the CDR3 plus reference TRBV9 and TRBJ2-3, the full variable domain is DSGVTQTPKHLITATGQRVTLRCSPRSGDLSVYWYQQSLDQGLQFLIQYYNGEERAKGNILERFSAQQFPDLHSELNLSSLELGDSALYFCASSVAPTDTQYFGPGTRLTVL.